This T cell receptor (beta chain) was sequenced for a study of blood T cell repertoires in COVID-19. For the study at large: Acute-phase and convalescent COVID-19 samples originated in the United States, Italy and Spain. PBMCs, B-cell-depleted T cells, or T cells were the source of the cDNA or gDNA that made up the material.

V was trimmed by 7 bases and J by 0 bases, leaving 13 bases between them. The V gene's germline CDR1 is MDHEN and CDR2 SYDVKM. CDR3 size: 14 residues. As handled by the study authors: It was from reference gene primer amplification that nucleated cell counts were estimated. Measured with immunoSEQ multiplex PCR; TCRdb has only the in-frame clones, and not every one. V and J calls and clone size come straight from that table; D and trimming were deduced from the DNA. Of 65,000 to 85,000 clones in the sample, approximately 79% are singletons; the top ten hold approximately 5%. The receptor was derived from a woman of 80 years or more with active or convalescent COVID-19. V usage is TRBV28 and J usage is TRBJ2-7, with a possible D match to TRBD2 (6 bases). The sequenced material came from peripheral blood. The CDR3 loop reads CASTLGTHSYEQYF. The CDR3, as DNA: TGTGCCAGCACTCTAGGGACTCACTCCTACGAGCAGTACTTC. The full variable domain, its missing parts supplied by reference TRBV28 and TRBJ2-7, is DVKVTQSSRYLVKRTGEKVFLECVQDMDHENMFWYRQDPGLGLRLIYFSYDVKMKEKGDIPEGYSVSREKKERFSLILESASTNQTSMYLCASTLGTHSYEQYFGPGTRLTVT.